This entry features one TCR beta chain sequence. This clone was detected a few times. The specificity of this receptor is unknown. Per-base qualities were not stored, and no clone one base away is much larger. The CDR3 regions of human TCRbeta chains were subjected to immunosequencing. In the source study's methods: TCRs in the repertoires were matched against a reference library of SARS-CoV-2-specific TCRs that had been generated with the MIRA antigen-specificity platform. Breadth was defined as the fraction of unique TCRs that were SARS-CoV-2-associated, and depth was defined as the fraction of total T cells that were SARS-CoV-2-associated. Using the MIRA data, each spike-specific TCR was mapped to the spike region that the TCR reacts to and placed in a CD4 or CD8 class. Log10-transformed breadth and depth values were compared by one-way ANOVA with Sidak's multiple comparisons tests. TCRdb obtained this table from immuneACCESS and retained in-frame rearrangements with V and J assigned. These tables miss some clones; where compared with another copy, unresolved V genes account for less than half of the shortfall, and the remainder is unexplained. Clonal size and the V and J genes are those of that table, whereas D and trimming came from the DNA. The sample records around 80,000 clones, 83% of which are singletons. Approximately 1.3% of the sample is taken by the ten largest.

Read against the paper, the sample's time point label means: about 28 days (+/-7) after the second vaccine dose. AZD1222 recipients with second doses at about 4 weeks or about 12 weeks were pooled, because spike-specific TCR depth and breadth did not differ between schedules. Vaccinee samples were obtained from the UK trials COV001 and COV002, which included a single-blind randomized controlled phase 2/3 trial of AZD1222 (ChAdOx1 nCoV-19) in healthy adults. Trial participant PBMC samples were collected at day 0 and day 28 after the second dose for TCRbeta chain sequencing. This entry is derived from a study of T cell responses to AZD1222 COVID-19 vaccine (dated by TCRdb to the early 2020s). General notes on the study: TCR sequencing covered 233 trial participants: around 210 given two doses of AZD1222 and 26 given two doses of MenACWY control vaccine. Trial participants were enrolled by age into 18-55, 56-69 and 70-plus year subgroups, with roughly 160, 29 and 62 TCR-sequenced participants respectively. Results the study describes overall, beyond this receptor: Vaccine-associated CD4 TCRs spanned the whole spike protein, with dominant responses in regions 160-218 and 743-854. Conclusions about previously exposed vaccinees were limited because only six AZD1222 recipients were SARS-CoV-2 seropositive at baseline. Epitopes outside the regions mutated in the B.1.351 and B.1.1.7 variants were reportedly recognized by nearly half of the unique spike-specific TCRs. In the small 56-69-year group, the increase in depth fell short of significance, most likely because of low power. Because no samples from the day 14 peak response were available, repertoires could be characterized only after the peak T cell response. After two AZD1222 doses, both the breadth and the depth of spike-specific TCRs were significantly higher than at day 0 and than in MenACWY recipients. Participants were mostly white British and included more females than males, and it was suggested by the authors that clonal diversity may have been underestimated.

The CDR1 and CDR2 encoded by the germline V gene are SNHLY and FYNNEI. The CDR3 runs 12 amino acids, cysteine and phenylalanine included. Just CDR3 DNA is preserved here, 36 bases in frame from base 1. The V and J ends are trimmed by 7 bases and 9 bases, leaving 13 bases between them. Sample: peripheral blood, taken 28 days after the second AZD1222 dose. The chain is assembled from TRBV2 and TRBJ1-5; no D segment can be confidently identified. The TCR originated in an adult who received the AZD1222 COVID-19 vaccine. The CDR3 amino acid sequence is: CASMGDVRPQHF. Here is the DNA: TGTGCCAGCATGGGTGATGTTCGGCCCCAGCATTTT. Extended through the reference TRBV2 and TRBJ1-5 proteins, this CDR3 yields the full variable domain: EPEVTQTPSHQVTQMGQEVILRCVPISNHLYFYWYRQILGQKVEFLVSFYNNEISEKSEIFDDQFSVERPDGSNFTLKIRSTKLEDSAMYFCASMGDVRPQHFGDGTRLSIL.